This T cell receptor beta chain was sequenced during a study of yellow fever vaccine responses in identical twins. About this clonotype itself: Its antigen is unidentified.

TCRdb itself ran the RT-PCR reads through MiXCR, one entry per CDR3 protein. This table holds thousands of distinct CDR3 sequences, around 90% found once. General observations from the study: Twins' vaccine T cell response reportedly gave the appearance of partial convergence and partial personalization.

Germline V gene sequence: CDR1 SGHAT, CDR2 FQNNGV. This CDR3 contains 14 residues. The ends were cut back, 0 bases at V and 6 bases at J, with 10 bases in the middle. The chain links TRBV11-2 to TRBJ2-3, with D uncertain. This material consisted of T cells from blood (PBMCs), unsorted or a sorted subset (not recorded which), taken before or after yellow fever vaccination (not recorded which). The clonotype comes from a young woman who received the yellow fever vaccine. CDR3 DNA sequence: TGTGCCAGCAGCTTAGATACTTCCGGTGATACGCAGTATTTT. It encodes CASSLDTSGDTQYF.